This TCR beta chain emerged from a study of CD8 T cells in ankylosing spondylitis. Whole-study results and caveats: Several highly homologous variants made up a TCR beta motif that seemed to typify ankylosing spondylitis blood. Earlier literature documents some of the motif variants in reactive arthritis synovial fluid and blood.

Quantitative molecular-barcoded 5'-RACE generated the TCR beta libraries. Each CDR3 protein is one row after TCRdb ran MiXCR on the 5' RACE reads. The data hold more than 60,000 distinct CDR3 sequences, with about 5.7% observed a single time. Many counts were recorded for this clonotype. The antigen remains undetermined. Germline values: CDR1 SGHTA, CDR2 FQGNSA. Trimming shortened V by 8 bases and J by 4 bases, and 7 bases separated the two germline ends. The CDR3 runs to 11 residues. The receptor comes from a male donor with ankylosing spondylitis or in good health (not recorded which). Sequencing used blood, either unsorted or a sorted T cell fraction (not recorded which). The V call is TRBV7-2, the J call TRBJ2-3; a possible D gene is TRBD2 (5 bases). The CDR3 region is CASGRADTQYF. The CDR3 DNA reads TGTGCCAGCGGGAGAGCAGATACGCAGTATTTT.